The 9 T cell receptor beta chains listed next were all sequenced from one sample in a study of blood T cell repertoires in COVID-19. The protocol was immunoSEQ multiplex PCR, while the TCRdb copy is restricted to in-frame clones and leaves out a portion. Seen here are 130,000 to 150,000 clones, over 70% observed once, and the top ten hold 5.5% to 7.5%. Specimen: peripheral blood. The receptors shown here come from an elderly man with acute or convalescent COVID-19.

The J gene is TRBJ2-1, the V gene TRBV27; 11 bases align to TRBD2. The CDR3 is 16 residues long. Trimming cost V 3 bases and J 9 bases; bases outside gene matches: 10. Germline lookup yields CDR1 MNHEY and CDR2 SMNVEV (reference sequence). The CDR3 nucleotides are TGTGCCAGCAGTTTCAGGTGGACTAGCGGGCGTGGTGAGCAGTTCTTC. Translating it yields CASSFRWTSGRGEQFF.

The chain employs TRBV5-6 and TRBJ1-2, with a possible D match to TRBD1 (5 bases). V was pared by 0 bases and J by 7 bases, with 7 bases between. CDR1 SGHDT and CDR2 YYEEEE come from the germline V gene. This CDR3 spans 12 amino acids. The CDR3 spells CASSLAGFGYTF. The CDR3 DNA is TGTGCCAGCAGCTTGGCAGGGTTTGGCTACACCTTC. Full variable domain (remainder filled in from reference TRBV5-6 and TRBJ1-2): DAGVTQSPTHLIKTRGQQVTLRCSPKSGHDTVSWYQQALGQGPQFIFQYYEEEERQRGNFPDRFSGHQFPNYSSELNVNALLLGDSALYLCASSLAGFGYTFGSGTRLTVV.

This clone was seen only a few times. The chain couples TRBV24-1 to TRBJ1-4, with D unresolved. This CDR3 has 14 amino acids. CDR1 and CDR2 (germline): KGHDR, SFDVKD. The V and J ends lost 2 bases and 3 bases respectively, with 6 bases between them. The DNA of the CDR3 is TGTGCCACCAGTGATTCCGGAGCTAATGAAAAACTGTTTTTT. It codes for CATSDSGANEKLFF.

This clone has only a few counts. The chain joins TRBV29-1 to TRBJ2-5, with 7 bases aligning to TRBD1. J was trimmed by 2 bases and V by 6 bases; bases with no gene match: 9. CDR3 size: 14 residues. CDR1 and CDR2 from the germline V gene are SQVTM and ANQGSEA. The CDR3 sequence is CSVTGAFVQETQYF. The CDR3 nucleotides read TGCAGCGTAACAGGGGCTTTTGTTCAAGAGACCCAGTACTTC.

The gene calls are TRBV18 and TRBJ1-2; perhaps TRBD1 as D (6 bases). Germline assignment: CDR1 KGHSH and CDR2 LQKENI. This CDR3 has 13 residues. The ends were cut back, 5 bases at V and 6 bases at J, with 13 bases in the middle. This chain's CDR3 is CASSRDRLDGYTF. Here the CDR3 DNA reads TGTGCCAGCTCAAGAGACAGGTTAGATGGCTACACCTTC.

The chain couples TRBV19 to TRBJ2-2; D is possibly TRBD2 (6 bases). V was pared by 6 bases and J by 5 bases, with 22 bases between. Germline CDR1 reads LNHDA; CDR2 reads SQIVND (reference sequence). The CDR3 is 17 residues long. CDR3 bases: TGTGCCAGTAGACTAGCAGCGACCGACTATTCAACCGGGGAGCTGTTTTTT. Residues: CASRLAATDYSTGELFF.

The V call is TRBV10-3, the J call TRBJ1-3; 7 nucleotides line up with TRBD1. The CDR3 length is 17 residues. Germline lookup yields CDR1 ENHRY and CDR2 SYGVKD. Unmatched junction bases numbered 11, after V lost 6 bases and J lost 0 bases. CDR3 amino acids: CAIRQGPDIHSGNTIYF. CDR3 coding DNA: TGTGCCATCAGACAGGGGCCCGATATCCACTCTGGAAACACCATATATTTT.

The chain recombines TRBV27 with TRBJ2-2, with TRBD1 identical over 10 bases. Germline V gene sequence: CDR1 MNHEY, CDR2 SMNVEV (reference sequence). There are 16 residues in the CDR3. With 8 bases clipped from V and 5 bases from J, the junction kept 11 bases outside the gene matches. For the CDR3, the DNA is TGTGCCAGCCGGGACAGGGGAAGTATGAGGACCGGGGAGCTGTTTTTT. It codes for CASRDRGSMRTGELFF.

V gene TRBV4-1 combines with J gene TRBJ1-4, with D perhaps TRBD1 (5 bases). V was cut by 4 bases and J by 2 bases, with 8 bases left in between. CDR3 length equals 14 residues. Per germline, CDR1 MGHRA and CDR2 YSYEKL. CDR3 sequence reads: CASSRGGTNEKLFF. In DNA form, the CDR3 reads TGCGCCAGCAGCCGGGGGGGTACTAATGAAAAACTGTTTTTT.